This T cell receptor beta chain comes out of a study of blood T cell repertoires in COVID-19. The wider study: The origin of the acute and convalescent COVID-19 samples was the United States, Italy and Spain. From T cells, B-cell-depleted T cells, or PBMCs came the material, which was cDNA or gDNA.

This clone was picked up one time. The length of the CDR3 is 14 residues. From germline, CDR1 is GTSNPN and CDR2 SVGIG (reference sequence). Per the original methods: Amplifying reference gene primers gave estimates of nucleated cell counts. The method was immunoSEQ multiplex PCR; TCRdb's version includes in-frame clones alone and lacks a portion of them. For V, J and clone size, that table is used; D and trimming come from the DNA. The data hold 150,000 to 200,000 clones, with roughly four fifths observed a single time. The chain employs TRBV30 and TRBJ1-1; D might be TRBD1 (5 bases). The receptor was isolated from a human donor with acute or convalescent COVID-19. The donor label of this sample is uncertain. Sequencing input: peripheral blood. The CDR3 coding sequence is TGTGCGGAGGGCAGGGAAGGGTCGAACACTGAAGCTTTCTTT. Translating it yields CAEGREGSNTEAFF.